The T cell receptor beta chain under discussion was sequenced for a study of blood T cell repertoires in COVID-19. Study in general: Spain, Italy and the United States supplied samples that represented acute and convalescent COVID-19. The analysed material was cDNA or gDNA that came from T cells, B-cell-depleted T cells, or PBMCs.

Trimming cost V 2 bases and J 7 bases, with 12 bases left between them. Germline V CDR1 and CDR2: MDHEN, SYDVKM. The CDR3 has 13 amino acids. Profiled with immunoSEQ multiplex PCR; TCRdb holds only in-frame clones, not every one. Of about 120,000 clones in the sample, around 74% were seen once. The source material was peripheral blood. This TCR was recovered from an older woman with acute or convalescent COVID-19. The rearrangement uses TRBV28 and TRBJ2-7; a weak D match, TRBD2 (6 bases). The chain's CDR3 is CASSLVGLKEQYF. Here the CDR3 DNA reads TGTGCCAGCAGTTTAGTGGGACTTAAAGAGCAGTACTTC.